A single sample gave rise to the 8 T cell receptor beta chains below, sequenced in a study of cytomegalovirus exposure and HLA in healthy donors. It was with 60 Vbeta and 13 Jbeta primers that the PCR ran. Data came from immunoSEQ multiplex PCR; TCRdb stores just in-frame clones and leaves some out. This sample has about 170,000 clones, with roughly 76% found just once. The specimen sequenced was PBMCs. The receptor set was obtained from a male donor in good health and CMV-seronegative.

This clone appeared a few times. The chain couples TRBV19 to TRBJ2-1; TRBD2 is a possible D gene (6 bases). Germline CDR1 is LNHDA and CDR2 is SQIVND (reference sequence). The CDR3 is made up of 13 amino acids. V was cut by 7 bases and J by 7 bases, with 14 bases left in between. This chain's CDR3 is CASTSGTANEQFF. The CDR3 nucleotides read TGTGCCAGTACTTCCGGGACTGCAAATGAGCAGTTCTTC.

The V gene is TRBV27, the J gene TRBJ2-7, with 10 bases aligning to TRBD1. Germline CDR1 reads MNHEY; CDR2 reads SMNVEV (reference sequence). V lost 8 bases to trimming and J lost 7 bases; unmatched junction nucleotides: 11. The CDR3 spans 14 residues. In nucleotides, the CDR3 is TGTGCCAGCTCCCCCGGGACAGGGGTGAGGGAGCAGTACTTC. Translation gives CASSPGTGVREQYF.

V is TRBV9 and J is TRBJ2-1, with D hard to call. Trimming left V 1 base short and J 3 bases short, with 8 bases between. This CDR3 spans 14 amino acids. Germline V gene lookup returns CDR1 SGDLS and CDR2 YYNGEE. CDR3 nucleotides: TGTGCCAGCAGCGTACAGGCTCTCTACAATGAGCAGTTCTTC. Protein product: CASSVQALYNEQFF.

The chain employs TRBV4-3 and TRBJ2-7, with 8 bases identical to TRBD1. The CDR3 loop spans 15 amino acids. V lost 1 base, J lost 2 bases, and 4 bases stayed unmatched. Germline values: CDR1 LGHNA, CDR2 YSLEER. CDR3 region: CASSQATGDPYEQYF. In DNA form, the CDR3 reads TGCGCCAGCAGCCAAGCGACAGGGGATCCCTACGAGCAGTACTTC.

This clone was counted a single time. The chain links TRBV14 to TRBJ1-1; TRBD1 might be the D (5 bases). The CDR3 totals 12 residues. CDR1 and CDR2 from the germline V gene are SGHDN and FVKESK. The ends were cut back, 0 bases at V and 10 bases at J, with 9 bases in the middle. CDR3 nucleotide sequence: TGTGCCAGCAGCCAAGAAACCGGGGGAGCTTTCTTT. Translated: CASSQETGGAFF.

V usage is TRBV29-1 and J usage is TRBJ1-2; D is possibly TRBD1 (5 bases). The CDR3 consists of 14 residues. The germline CDR1 and CDR2 sequences are SQVTM and ANQGSEA. V lost 4 bases and J 4 bases, leaving 16 bases between the germline ends. CDR3 nucleotides: TGCAGCGTTGGGGTCGGGGGAACAGGCTATGGCTACACCTTC. It codes for CSVGVGGTGYGYTF.

In this sample, this clone turned up a few times. This chain uses TRBV5-4 with TRBJ2-2; D perhaps matches TRBD1 (5 bases). The germline V gene has CDR1 SGHNT and CDR2 YYREEE (reference sequence). V lost 0 bases and J lost 5, with 11 bases in between. The CDR3 is 15 amino acids. The CDR3 protein is CASSLDRPSTGELFF. Here the CDR3 DNA reads TGTGCCAGCAGCTTGGACAGGCCTAGTACCGGGGAGCTGTTTTTT. Complete variable domain (other parts from reference TRBV5-4 and TRBJ2-2): ETGVTQSPTHLIKTRGQQVTLRCSSQSGHNTVSWYQQALGQGPQFIFQYYREEENGRGNFPPRFSGLQFPNYSSELNVNALELDDSALYLCASSLDRPSTGELFFGEGSRLTVL.

The CDR3: CASSLWDMQETQYF. The CDR3 region has the DNA TGTGCCAGCAGCTTGTGGGACATGCAAGAGACCCAGTACTTC. This sequence joins TRBV5-4 and TRBJ2-5; D may be TRBD1 (6 bases). Germline CDR1 and CDR2: SGHNT and YYREEE (reference sequence). The CDR3 runs 14 residues. Between the trimmed V and J ends, which lost 1 base and 2 bases, there was a span of 9 bases.